This passage covers 32 T cell receptor beta chains from one sample sequenced in a study of blood T cell repertoires in COVID-19. Only in-frame clones appear in the TCRdb table, and some are missing; sequencing was by immunoSEQ multiplex PCR. The sample lists roughly 120,000 clones; about 74% were seen once. Sequencing input: peripheral blood. The receptors originated from a human donor in a cohort sampled during active COVID-19.

The V call is TRBV28, the J call TRBJ1-1; weak D call: TRBD1 (6 bases). V was clipped by 5 bases and J by 0 bases, with 13 bases between them. This CDR3 region has 15 residues. The V gene's germline CDR1 is MDHEN and CDR2 SYDVKM. The CDR3 loop is CASSEIQGMNTEAFF. CDR3 DNA sequence: TGTGCCAGCAGTGAAATACAGGGTATGAACACTGAAGCTTTCTTT.

The rearrangement joins TRBV9 to TRBJ2-5, with TRBD2 identical over 11 bases. Germline values: CDR1 SGDLS, CDR2 YYNGEE. The CDR3 contains 14 residues. J was trimmed by 5 bases and V by 7 bases; bases with no gene match: 7. DNA of the CDR3: TGTGCCAGCGGATACGGGACTAGCGGCGAGACCCAGTACTTC. It yields the protein CASGYGTSGETQYF. Full variable domain (remainder filled in from reference TRBV9 and TRBJ2-5): DSGVTQTPKHLITATGQRVTLRCSPRSGDLSVYWYQQSLDQGLQFLIQYYNGEERAKGNILERFSAQQFPDLHSELNLSSLELGDSALYFCASGYGTSGETQYFGPGTRLLVL.

In this sample, this clone turned up once. The rearrangement uses TRBV6-6 and TRBJ1-5; 7 positions agree with TRBD1. CDR1 and CDR2 from the germline V gene are MNHNY and SVGAGI (reference sequence). Losses at the gene ends were 4 bases for V and 9 bases for J; bases not matched to a gene: 9. The CDR3 extends over 14 amino acids. The CDR3 DNA follows: TGTGCCAGCAGTTCGGGAGGGGGCTTGGCGCCCCAGCATTTT. Translated, it gives CASSSGGGLAPQHF.

V usage is TRBV10-3 and J usage is TRBJ1-1; 7 bases are a match to TRBD1. Germline values: CDR1 ENHRY, CDR2 SYGVKD. The CDR3 runs 15 residues. The junction had 5 bases not matched to a gene; V was cut back by 4 bases and J by 0 bases. The CDR3 DNA reads TGTGCCATCAGTGCCCGACAGGGTTTGAACACTGAAGCTTTCTTT. Translating it yields CAISARQGLNTEAFF.

V usage is TRBV5-5 and J usage is TRBJ1-1; weak D call: TRBD1 (6 bases). The CDR3 runs to 13 residues. Germline CDR1 reads SGHKS; CDR2 reads YYEKEE (reference sequence). Deletions cut 4 bases from V and 4 bases from J, with 11 bases between. This CDR3 reads CASSPDRPTEAFF. The CDR3 DNA is TGTGCCAGCAGCCCTGACAGGCCCACTGAAGCTTTCTTT.

The chain employs TRBV15 and TRBJ1-5, with 7 bases aligning to TRBD1. The germline gives CDR1 LNHNV, CDR2 YYDKDF (reference sequence). J gave up 4 bases and V 0 bases, and 6 bases lay outside the gene matches. CDR3 length equals 16 residues. The CDR3 sequence: CATSRDPVQGNQPQHF. The CDR3 coding sequence is TGTGCCACCAGCAGAGATCCCGTACAGGGGAATCAGCCCCAGCATTTT.

The V and J genes are TRBV12-3 or TRBV12-4 and TRBJ1-2; 9 bases are shared with TRBD1. This CDR3 has 12 residues. Unmatched junction bases numbered 4, after V lost 6 bases and J lost 8 bases. CDR3 nucleotides: TGTGCCAGCAGCGAGACAGGGGGAGGCTACACCTTC. Translated: CASSETGGGYTF.

The CDR3 protein is CASKGGSYNSPLHF. The CDR3 DNA reads TGCGCCAGTAAGGGAGGCTCCTATAATTCACCCCTCCACTTT. The chain couples TRBV4-1 to TRBJ1-6; no clear D gene. Trimming left V 9 bases short and J 0 bases short, with 9 bases between. CDR3 length equals 14 residues. Per germline, CDR1 MGHRA and CDR2 YSYEKL.

The V gene is TRBV6-5, the J gene TRBJ1-2; a possible D gene is TRBD1 (6 bases). V gave up 6 bases and J gave up 5 bases, with 10 bases separating them. Germline-derived CDR1 and CDR2 are MNHEY and SVGAGI. The CDR3 has 12 amino acids. CDR3: CASRWTEYGYTF. In nucleotides, the CDR3 is TGTGCCAGCAGATGGACAGAATATGGCTACACCTTC.

This clone occurred once. The chain's CDR3 is CASSQAGGSSYNSPLHF. CDR3 in DNA: TGCGCCAGCAGCCAAGCGGGGGGAAGCTCCTATAATTCACCCCTCCACTTT. This sequence joins TRBV4-1 and TRBJ1-6; weak D call: TRBD1 (5 bases). CDR1 is MGHRA and CDR2 is YSYEKL in the germline V gene. The CDR3 is 17 amino acids. Trimming removed 1 base at V and 0 bases at J, with 10 bases between.

The rearrangement joins TRBV6-5 to TRBJ1-1; 7 positions agree with TRBD1. CDR1 and CDR2 (germline): MNHEY, SVGAGI. This CDR3 comprises 14 residues. V trimming: 5 bases; J trimming: 4 bases; junction bases outside the gene matches: 7. The CDR3 DNA reads as TGTGCCAGCAGTCGAACAGGGGCCCTCACTGAAGCTTTCTTT. Translating gives CASSRTGALTEAFF.

J is TRBJ1-6 and V is TRBV9; no firm D call. Germline CDR1 and CDR2: SGDLS and YYNGEE. The CDR3 is 14 amino acids. Trimming pared 0 bases from V and 8 bases from J, leaving 9 bases between. This chain's CDR3 is CASSVDSLHSPLHF. CDR3 DNA sequence: TGTGCCAGCAGCGTAGACAGTTTGCATTCACCCCTCCACTTT.

The chain links TRBV18 to TRBJ2-1; D is perhaps TRBD2 (5 bases). V gave up 2 bases and J gave up 6 bases, with 17 bases separating them. Germline CDR1 reads KGHSH; CDR2 reads LQKENI. The CDR3 is 16 amino acids. CDR3 region: CASSPARTRRGNEQFF. As DNA, the CDR3 is TGTGCCAGCTCACCAGCGAGGACTCGAAGAGGCAATGAGCAGTTCTTC.

This chain uses TRBV27 with TRBJ2-7, with D hard to call. The ends were cut back, 0 bases at V and 0 bases at J, with 6 bases in the middle. CDR1 is MNHEY and CDR2 is SMNVEV in the germline V gene (reference sequence). The CDR3 has 14 amino acids. CDR3 in DNA: TGTGCCAGCAGTTTATCTGACAACTCCTACGAGCAGTACTTC. Amino acid sequence: CASSLSDNSYEQYF.

This chain uses TRBV18 with TRBJ2-7; the D gene is possibly TRBD1 (6 bases). Trimming took off 1 base at V and 9 bases at J, with 10 bases between the two ends. The germline CDR1 and CDR2 sequences are KGHSH and LQKENI. This CDR3 contains 12 residues. CDR3 in amino acids: CASSPLGALQYF. The CDR3 nucleotides read TGTGCCAGCTCACCACTGGGGGCACTGCAGTACTTC.

This clone was detected only a few times. The chain employs TRBV6-1 and TRBJ1-5; TRBD1 aligns across 8 bases. The germline V gene has CDR1 MNHNS and CDR2 SASEGT. The CDR3 loop spans 15 amino acids. The V and J ends lost 3 bases and 4 bases, in that order; junction bases with no gene match: 5. The CDR3 loop reads CASSDVRDRNQPQHF. In nucleotides, the CDR3 is TGTGCCAGCAGTGACGTCCGGGACAGGAATCAGCCCCAGCATTTT.

The chain has TRBV11-3 and TRBJ1-1; 8 positions agree with TRBD1. Germline V gene lookup returns CDR1 SGHNT and CDR2 YENEEA. J was trimmed by 5 bases and V by 5 bases; bases with no gene match: 10. CDR3 length: 15 amino acids. The CDR3 reads CASSRTGPKGTEAFF. For the CDR3, the DNA is TGTGCCAGCAGCCGGACAGGGCCCAAAGGTACTGAAGCTTTCTTT.

This clone was observed a few times. CDR3 DNA: TGTGCCAGCAGCGCCACAGGGGCCTCTGGAAACACCATATATTTT. Translated, it gives CASSATGASGNTIYF. The genes are TRBV9 and TRBJ1-3; 7 bases match TRBD1. The CDR3 is 15 amino acids. Germline lookup yields CDR1 SGDLS and CDR2 YYNGEE. V gave up 3 bases and J gave up 0 bases; unmatched junction bases: 3.

This clone is a singleton in its sample. The chain recombines TRBV10-3 with TRBJ2-7, with a tentative D call TRBD2 (5 bases). V was trimmed by 0 bases and J by 5 bases, leaving 5 bases between them. CDR1 is ENHRY and CDR2 is SYGVKD in the germline V gene. CDR3 length: 12 residues. The CDR3 region has the DNA TGTGCCATCAGTGAGTCCGGGGACGAGCAGTACTTC. Its protein product is CAISESGDEQYF.

The chain links TRBV28 to TRBJ2-7; tentatively, D is TRBD2 (5 bases). The germline gives CDR1 MDHEN, CDR2 SYDVKM. The CDR3 contains 13 residues. Trimming left V 6 bases short and J 3 bases short, with 12 bases between. The CDR3 sequence is CASRDGGRYEQYF. The CDR3 nucleotides are TGTGCCAGCAGGGATGGCGGGCGCTACGAGCAGTACTTC.

The table lists this clone with a count of one. Here the CDR3 reads CASSDDRGPGNTIYF. For the CDR3, the DNA is TGTGCCAGCAGCGACGATCGGGGTCCTGGAAACACCATATATTTT. The rearrangement uses TRBV6-5 and TRBJ1-3; D not certain. CDR3 length equals 15 residues. V lost 6 bases and J lost 2, with 14 bases in between. The germline gives CDR1 MNHEY, CDR2 SVGAGI.

J is TRBJ2-7 and V is TRBV4-1; 7 nucleotides agree with TRBD1. The CDR3 extends over 15 amino acids. In germline, CDR1 is MGHRA, CDR2 YSYEKL. V shed 4 bases, J shed 2 bases, and the junction held 8 bases outside the gene matches. The CDR3 protein is CASSPIPGQPYEQYF. The CDR3 DNA follows: TGCGCCAGCAGCCCTATTCCGGGACAGCCCTACGAGCAGTACTTC.

The V gene is TRBV7-3, the J gene TRBJ1-2, with 9 positions matching TRBD1. V trimming: 5 bases; J trimming: 8 bases; junction bases outside the gene matches: 6. There are 13 residues in the CDR3. Germline-derived CDR1 and CDR2 are SGHTA and FQGTGA. CDR3 sequence (DNA): TGTGCCAGCAGCAGGACAGGGGTTAACGGCTACACCTTC. Encoded protein: CASSRTGVNGYTF.

The V gene is TRBV4-2, the J gene TRBJ2-7, with D maybe TRBD2 (5 bases). The germline CDR1 and CDR2 sequences are LGHNA and YNFKEQ. There are 12 residues in the CDR3. V was pared by 5 bases and J by 3 bases, with 8 bases between. In DNA, the CDR3 is TGTGCCAGCAGCTCCGAGGGCTACGAGCAGTACTTC. Translated, it gives CASSSEGYEQYF.

J is TRBJ2-7 and V is TRBV7-2; TRBD2 matches 9 bases. Germline CDR1 reads SGHTA; CDR2 reads FQGNSA. The CDR3 extends over 13 amino acids. V trimming: 6 bases; J trimming: 3 bases; junction bases outside the gene matches: 3. The CDR3 spells CASSYSGSYEQYF. CDR3 in DNA: TGTGCCAGCAGTTATAGCGGGAGCTACGAGCAGTACTTC.

The genes are TRBV6-5 and TRBJ1-1; the D is unclear. The CDR3 sequence is 13 residues long. The germline gives CDR1 MNHEY, CDR2 SVGAGI. The ends were cut back, 8 bases at V and 0 bases at J, with 10 bases in the middle. The CDR3 DNA sequence: TGTGCCAGCCGGAGGGTTATGAACACTGAAGCTTTCTTT. This encodes CASRRVMNTEAFF.

The rearrangement uses TRBV24-1 and TRBJ1-6; TRBD1 might be the D (5 bases). The V gene's germline CDR1 is KGHDR and CDR2 SFDVKD. This CDR3 contains 16 residues. With 4 bases removed from V and 7 bases from J, the gap between germline ends came to 16 bases. The CDR3 DNA reads as TGTGCCACCAGTGAGCAGGGTATTGCCCTAAATTCACCCCTCCACTTT. Its translation is CATSEQGIALNSPLHF.

The V gene is TRBV2, the J gene TRBJ2-7; 9 nucleotides line up with TRBD2. V gave up 5 bases and J gave up 1 base; unmatched junction bases: 6. The CDR3 runs 15 residues. Germline-derived CDR1 and CDR2 are SNHLY and FYNNEI. The CDR3 DNA sequence: TGTGCCAGCAGTCAGGGACTAGCCCCTTCCTACGAGCAGTACTTC. This gives the protein CASSQGLAPSYEQYF.

The chain employs TRBV7-3 and TRBJ2-2; 7 bases agree with TRBD1. V lost 4 bases, J lost 6 bases, and 2 bases stayed unmatched. In germline, CDR1 is SGHTA, CDR2 FQGTGA. The CDR3 has 13 amino acids. CDR3 nucleotide sequence: TGTGCCAGCAGCTCCCAGGGGGCCGGGGAGCTGTTTTTT. This codes for CASSSQGAGELFF.

CDR3 DNA: TGCGCCAGCAGTGACGGGTACGAGCAGTACTTC. Encoded protein: CASSDGYEQYF. The rearrangement uses TRBV10-1 and TRBJ2-7; D uncertain. Germline V gene lookup returns CDR1 WNHNN and CDR2 SYGVQD (reference sequence). The CDR3 runs to 11 residues. V lost 3 bases and J 4 bases, leaving 4 bases between the germline ends.

The chain has TRBV23-1 and TRBJ1-1; the match to TRBD1 covers 9 bases. TRBV23-1 is flagged as an ORF with uncertain function. The V gene end was trimmed by 3 bases and the J gene end by 5 bases; junction bases not matched to a gene: 10. There are 16 residues in the CDR3. CDR3 amino acids: CASSQLTGGGGTEAFF. In nucleotides, the CDR3 is TGCGCCAGCAGTCAGTTGACAGGGGGTGGAGGGACTGAAGCTTTCTTT.

The V and J genes are TRBV6-5 and TRBJ2-5, with 10 bases identical to TRBD2. V trimming: 2 bases; J trimming: 2 bases; junction bases outside the gene matches: 5. CDR1 and CDR2 from the germline V gene are MNHEY and SVGAGI. The CDR3 is 16 residues long. CDR3 protein: CASSYTLAGNQETQYF. The CDR3, as DNA: TGTGCCAGCAGTTACACACTAGCGGGGAATCAAGAGACCCAGTACTTC.